The 10 T cell receptor beta chains reported below all come from one sample, sequenced in a study of beta chain features in type 1 diabetes. The investigators reverse transcribed all of the isolated RNA, so they sequenced expressed TCRB transcripts. Assay used: immunoSEQ multiplex PCR; TCRdb lists only in-frame clones, some missing. The sample has 300,000 to 350,000 clones; 15% to 20% are singletons. What was sequenced was naive CD4+ T cells from blood. Receptors originate from a young woman in good health.

This clone turned up a few times. The rearrangement joins TRBV7-3 to TRBJ2-1; TRBD2 matches 8 bases. There are 15 residues in the CDR3. Unmatched junction bases numbered 8, after V lost 0 bases and J lost 10 bases. Germline CDR1 and CDR2: SGHTA and FQGTGA. The chain's CDR3 is CASSLTSSGGHEQFF. The CDR3 bases are TGTGCCAGCAGCTTAACGTCAAGCGGGGGCCACGAGCAGTTCTTC. The whole variable domain, filled in from reference TRBV7-3 and TRBJ2-1, reads GAGVSQTPSNKVTEKGKYVELRCDPISGHTALYWYRQSLGQGPEFLIYFQGTGAADDSGLPNDRFFAVRPEGSVSTLKIQRTERGDSAVYLCASSLTSSGGHEQFFGPGTRLTVL.

The J gene is TRBJ2-1, the V gene TRBV9, with D perhaps matching TRBD2 (6 bases). Trimming took 4 bases from V and 8 from J, leaving 10 bases between them. The CDR3 consists of 12 residues. The V gene's germline CDR1 is SGDLS and CDR2 YYNGEE. The CDR3 region has the DNA TGTGCCAGCAGCCCCGGGAGTCATGAGCAGTTCTTC. Protein product: CASSPGSHEQFF.

The gene calls are TRBV7-9 and TRBJ2-3; 7 bases map to TRBD1. This CDR3 spans 13 amino acids. J gave up 6 bases and V 2 bases, and 2 bases lay outside the gene matches. From germline, CDR1 is SEHNR and CDR2 FQNEAQ (reference sequence). The CDR3 sequence: CASSLKGADTQYF. The CDR3 region has the DNA TGTGCCAGCAGCTTAAAGGGGGCCGATACGCAGTATTTT.

The chain is built from TRBV11-3 and TRBJ1-2; 7 bases fit TRBD1. This CDR3 has 15 residues. Trimming at V came to 4 bases and at J to 6 bases, leaving 11 bases not matched to a gene. Germline values: CDR1 SGHNT, CDR2 YENEEA. The CDR3 DNA follows: TGTGCCAGCAGCTCACCGGAGACAGGGCCAAATGGCTACACCTTC. It encodes CASSSPETGPNGYTF.

The V gene is TRBV9, the J gene TRBJ2-3; the D gene is possibly TRBD2 (6 bases). Germline V gives CDR1 SGDLS, CDR2 YYNGEE. The V gene lost 0 bases and the J gene lost 2 bases, with 13 bases spanning the gap. The CDR3 spans 16 residues. The chain's CDR3 is CASSVDPGGNTDTQYF. CDR3 nucleotide sequence: TGTGCCAGCAGCGTAGACCCCGGAGGGAACACAGATACGCAGTATTTT.

This clone was recorded a few times. The same CDR3 can be traced to other DNA sequences in this sample. The chain carries TRBV7-9 and TRBJ2-1; 7 nucleotides align to TRBD1. There are 13 residues in the CDR3. The V segment lost 1 base and the J segment 7 bases; nucleotides outside the gene matches: 1. In germline, CDR1 is SEHNR, CDR2 FQNEAQ (reference sequence). CDR3 in DNA: TGTGCCAGCAGCTTAGGACAGGGTAATGAGCAGTTCTTC. It yields the protein CASSLGQGNEQFF.

As concerns this clone: Other DNA sequences of this sample code for an identical CDR3. V usage is TRBV18 and J usage is TRBJ1-5; TRBD1 might be the D (5 bases). V lost 2 bases to trimming and J lost 1 base, with 9 bases between them. The CDR3 is 15 amino acids. Germline loops: CDR1 KGHSH, CDR2 LQKENI. The chain's CDR3 is CASSPGAASNQPQHF. The CDR3 DNA reads TGTGCCAGCTCACCAGGGGCGGCGAGCAATCAGCCCCAGCATTTT.

There are a few counts of this clone. This chain joins TRBV2 and TRBJ2-5, with D tentatively TRBD2 (5 bases). The CDR3 runs to 13 residues. The ends were cut back, 4 bases at V and 2 bases at J, with 8 bases in the middle. Germline lookup yields CDR1 SNHLY and CDR2 FYNNEI. As DNA, the CDR3 is TGTGCCAGCAGTGTACTAGGACAAGAGACCCAGTACTTC. The encoded protein is CASSVLGQETQYF. The full variable domain, rest sourced from reference TRBV2 and TRBJ2-5, is EPEVTQTPSHQVTQMGQEVILRCVPISNHLYFYWYRQILGQKVEFLVSFYNNEISEKSEIFDDQFSVERPDGSNFTLKIRSTKLEDSAMYFCASSVLGQETQYFGPGTRLLVL.

The V gene is TRBV4-3, the J gene TRBJ1-1, with D unresolved. The CDR3 length is 13 residues. The germline V gene has CDR1 LGHNA and CDR2 YSLEER. Trimming pared 0 bases from V and 6 bases from J, leaving 8 bases between. In nucleotides, the CDR3 is TGCGCCAGCAGCCAAGATCGGCGGGCTGAAGCTTTCTTT. Translated, it gives CASSQDRRAEAFF.

The table lists this clone with a few counts. This chain links TRBV6-5 with TRBJ1-4; no reliable D call. The ends were cut back, 3 bases at V and 0 bases at J, with 11 bases in the middle. CDR1 and CDR2 (germline): MNHEY, SVGAGI. This CDR3 is 16 amino acids long. The CDR3 spells CASSYLPGATNEKLFF. DNA for the CDR3: TGTGCCAGCAGTTATCTGCCGGGTGCAACTAATGAAAAACTGTTTTTT.